The clone carrying this TCR beta chain was found many times. Its antigen is as yet unknown. The sample originates from a study of T cells in Graves' hyperthyroidism and ophthalmopathy. General observations from the study: Before onset, by a median of around 6.1 months, the model predicted ophthalmopathy.

The germline V and J ends were trimmed by 7 bases and 7 bases, with 22 bases remaining between them. The CDR3 is 15 residues long. The germline CDR1 and CDR2 sequences are SNHLY and FYNNEI. TCR beta CDR3 sequences were amplified from RNA transcripts. Initially, a first-round RT-PCR of the TCR CDR3 employed the HTBI primer set. TCRdb independently ran MiXCR on the multiplex PCR reads; one entry per CDR3 protein. Counted here are about 420,000 distinct CDR3 sequences, 15% to 17% occurring once; the ten biggest clones make up 12% to 15%. Exclusion followed for patients with uncontrolled infection, other autoimmune disease, pregnancy or lactation. Diagnostic assessment was based on clinical symptoms, serum thyroxine and TRAb, thyroid ultrasound and orbital computed tomography.

This clonotype was sampled from a woman between 18 and 29 years old with Graves' hyperthyroidism. Sequences were obtained from blood. This rearrangement joins TRBV2 to TRBJ1-2; D is undetermined. CDR3 sequence (DNA): TGTGCCAGCAAAGAAACCTCTGCCATGTCCCCTGGCTACACCTTC. This encodes CASKETSAMSPGYTF.